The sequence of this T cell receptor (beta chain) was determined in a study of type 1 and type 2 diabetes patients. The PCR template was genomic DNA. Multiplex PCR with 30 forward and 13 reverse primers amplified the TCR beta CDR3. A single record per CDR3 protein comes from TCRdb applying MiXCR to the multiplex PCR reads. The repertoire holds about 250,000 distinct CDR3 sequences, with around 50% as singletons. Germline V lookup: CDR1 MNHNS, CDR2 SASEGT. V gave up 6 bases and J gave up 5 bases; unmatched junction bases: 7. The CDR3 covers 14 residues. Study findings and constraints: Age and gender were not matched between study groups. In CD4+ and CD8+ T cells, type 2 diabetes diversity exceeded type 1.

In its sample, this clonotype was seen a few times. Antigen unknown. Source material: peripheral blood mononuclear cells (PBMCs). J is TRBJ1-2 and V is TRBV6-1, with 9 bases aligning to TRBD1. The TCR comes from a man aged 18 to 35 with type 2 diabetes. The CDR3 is CASRVGTGRYGYTF. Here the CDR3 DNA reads TGTGCCAGCAGAGTCGGGACAGGGAGATATGGCTACACCTTC.